This TCR beta chain was identified during a study of T cell responses to AZD1222 COVID-19 vaccine. Study-wide results and limits: Repertoires were obtained solely post-peak T cell response. The donor group comprised mostly white British people and more females; the analysis possibly underestimated clonal diversity. Among those given AZD1222, only 6 or 7 were seropositive at baseline.

On this clone: The antigen remains unidentified.

Using immunoSEQ multiplex PCR, the repertoire was profiled, and TCRdb retains in-frame clones only, with some absent. The sample shows roughly 100,000 clones, about nine tenths of them seen only once. The material sequenced was peripheral blood, taken 28 days after the second dose of the MenACWY control vaccine. This sequence originates from an adult who received the MenACWY meningococcal vaccine as a control.

The CDR3 reads CASSVEGAEQPQHF. CDR3 in DNA: TGTGCCAGCAGTGTGGAGGGGGCTGAGCAGCCCCAGCATTTT. The chain carries TRBV2 and TRBJ1-5, with 7 bases matching TRBD1. The length of the CDR3 is 14 residues. Germline V lookup: CDR1 SNHLY, CDR2 FYNNEI. Trimming took 4 bases from V and 7 from J; bases not matched to a gene: 7.